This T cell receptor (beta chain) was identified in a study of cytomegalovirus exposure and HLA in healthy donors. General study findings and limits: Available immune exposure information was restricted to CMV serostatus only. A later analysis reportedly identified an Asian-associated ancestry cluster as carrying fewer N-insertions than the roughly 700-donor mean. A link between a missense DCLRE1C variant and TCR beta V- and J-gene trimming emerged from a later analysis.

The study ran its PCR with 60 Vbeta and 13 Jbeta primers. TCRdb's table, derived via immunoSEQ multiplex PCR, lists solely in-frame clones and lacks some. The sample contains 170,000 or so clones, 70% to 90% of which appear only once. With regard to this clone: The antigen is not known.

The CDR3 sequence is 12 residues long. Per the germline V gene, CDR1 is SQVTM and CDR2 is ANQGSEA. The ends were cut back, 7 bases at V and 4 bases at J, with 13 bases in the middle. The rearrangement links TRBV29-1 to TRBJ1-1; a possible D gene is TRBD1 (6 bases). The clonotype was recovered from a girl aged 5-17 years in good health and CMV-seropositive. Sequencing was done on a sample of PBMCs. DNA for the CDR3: TGCAGCGCCTCGGGGGGCGCCACTGAAGCTTTCTTT. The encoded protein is CSASGGATEAFF.